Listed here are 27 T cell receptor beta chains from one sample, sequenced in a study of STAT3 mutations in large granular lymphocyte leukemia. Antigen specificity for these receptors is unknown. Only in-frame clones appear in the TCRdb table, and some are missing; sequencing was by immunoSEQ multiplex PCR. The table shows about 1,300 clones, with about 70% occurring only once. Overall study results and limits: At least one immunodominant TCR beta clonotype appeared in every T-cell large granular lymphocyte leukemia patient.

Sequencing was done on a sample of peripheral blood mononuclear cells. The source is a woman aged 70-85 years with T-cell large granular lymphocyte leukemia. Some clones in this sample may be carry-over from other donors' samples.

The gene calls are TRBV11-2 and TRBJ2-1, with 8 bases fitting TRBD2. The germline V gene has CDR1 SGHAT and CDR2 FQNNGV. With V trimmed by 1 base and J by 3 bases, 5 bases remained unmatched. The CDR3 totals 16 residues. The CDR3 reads CASSLVRGGFYNEQFF. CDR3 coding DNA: TGTGCCAGCAGCTTAGTTCGGGGGGGGTTCTACAATGAGCAGTTCTTC.

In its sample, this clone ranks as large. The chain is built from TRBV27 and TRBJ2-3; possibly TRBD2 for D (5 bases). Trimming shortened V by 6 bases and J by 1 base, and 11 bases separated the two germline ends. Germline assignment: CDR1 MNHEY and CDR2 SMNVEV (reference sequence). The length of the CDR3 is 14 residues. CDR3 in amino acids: CASSYLRGTDTQYF. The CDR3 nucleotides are TGTGCCAGCAGCTATTTGAGGGGCACAGATACGCAGTATTTT.

CDR3 sequence (DNA): TGTGCCAGCAGTTTATCGTTTCTCTCAGGATCACCCCTCCACTTT. Amino acids: CASSLSFLSGSPLHF. The rearrangement joins TRBV27 to TRBJ1-6; D not certain. The CDR3 contains 15 residues. Germline V gene lookup returns CDR1 MNHEY and CDR2 SMNVEV (reference sequence). Trimming shortened V by 0 bases and J by 10 bases, and 13 bases separated the two germline ends.

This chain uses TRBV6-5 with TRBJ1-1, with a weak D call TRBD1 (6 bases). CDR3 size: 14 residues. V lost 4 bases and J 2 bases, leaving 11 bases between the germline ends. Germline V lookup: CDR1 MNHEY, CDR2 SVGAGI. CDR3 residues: CASSSGQRNTEAFF. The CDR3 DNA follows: TGTGCCAGCAGTTCCGGACAGCGAAACACTGAAGCTTTCTTT.

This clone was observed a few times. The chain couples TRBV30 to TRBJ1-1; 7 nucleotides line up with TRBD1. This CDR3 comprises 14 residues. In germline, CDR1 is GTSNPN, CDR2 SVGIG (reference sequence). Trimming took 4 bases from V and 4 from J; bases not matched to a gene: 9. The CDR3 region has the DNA TGTGCCTGGAACCGACAGGGCGGGGGCACTGAAGCTTTCTTT. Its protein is CAWNRQGGGTEAFF.

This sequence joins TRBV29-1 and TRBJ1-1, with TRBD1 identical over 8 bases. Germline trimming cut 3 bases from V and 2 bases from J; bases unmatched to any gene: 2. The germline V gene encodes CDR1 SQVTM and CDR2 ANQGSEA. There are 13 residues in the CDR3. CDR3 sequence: CSVEGQENTEAFF. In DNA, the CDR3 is TGCAGCGTTGAGGGACAGGAAAACACTGAAGCTTTCTTT.

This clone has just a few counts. The CDR3 nucleotides are TGCGCCAGCAGCTTGGGGGACCTCTACGAGCAGTACTTC. It encodes CASSLGDLYEQYF. The chain has TRBV5-1 and TRBJ2-7; D is perhaps TRBD1 or TRBD2 (5 bases each). The length of the CDR3 is 13 residues. The germline CDR1 and CDR2 sequences are SGHRS and YFSETQ. V lost 0 bases and J 3 bases, leaving 7 bases between the germline ends.

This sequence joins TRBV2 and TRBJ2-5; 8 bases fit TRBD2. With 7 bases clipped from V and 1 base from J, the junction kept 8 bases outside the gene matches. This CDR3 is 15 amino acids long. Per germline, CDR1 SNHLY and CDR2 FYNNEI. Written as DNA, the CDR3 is TGTGCCAGCACGGTGGGCGGGGGGCCCCAAGAGACCCAGTACTTC. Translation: CASTVGGGPQETQYF.

The CDR3 region is CASSPLLEPQHF. CDR3 DNA: TGTGCCAGTAGTCCCCTTCTTGAGCCCCAGCATTTT. This chain connects TRBV19 to TRBJ1-5; D gene uncertain. The CDR3 contains 12 residues. The germline gives CDR1 LNHDA, CDR2 SQIVND (reference sequence). Trimming stripped 5 bases from V and 8 bases from J, with 10 bases between.

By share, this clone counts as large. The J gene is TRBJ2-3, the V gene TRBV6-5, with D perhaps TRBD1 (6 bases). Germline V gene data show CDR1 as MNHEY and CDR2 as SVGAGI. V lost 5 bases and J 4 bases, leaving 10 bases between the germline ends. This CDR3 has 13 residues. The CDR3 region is CASSQRQADTQYF. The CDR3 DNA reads TGTGCCAGCAGTCAACGACAGGCAGATACGCAGTATTTT.

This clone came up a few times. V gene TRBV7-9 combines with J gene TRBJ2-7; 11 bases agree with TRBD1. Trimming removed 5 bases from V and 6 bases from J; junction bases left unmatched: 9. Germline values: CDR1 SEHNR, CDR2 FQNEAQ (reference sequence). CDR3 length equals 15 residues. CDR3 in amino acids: CASSVSGTGGREQYF. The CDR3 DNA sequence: TGTGCCAGCAGCGTCTCCGGGACAGGGGGTCGCGAGCAGTACTTC. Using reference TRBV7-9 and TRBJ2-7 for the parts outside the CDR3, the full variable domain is DTGVSQNPRHKITKRGQNVTFRCDPISEHNRLYWYRQTLGQGPEFLTYFQNEAQLEKSRLLSDRFSAERPKGSFSTLEIQRTEQGDSAMYLCASSVSGTGGREQYFGPGTRLTVT.

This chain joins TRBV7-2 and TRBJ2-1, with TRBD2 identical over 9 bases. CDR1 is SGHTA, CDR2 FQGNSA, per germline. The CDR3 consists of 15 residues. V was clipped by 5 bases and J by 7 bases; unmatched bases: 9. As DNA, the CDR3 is TGTGCCAGCAGCCTCCTTAGCGGGGGTGGGAATGAGCAGTTCTTC. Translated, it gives CASSLLSGGGNEQFF.

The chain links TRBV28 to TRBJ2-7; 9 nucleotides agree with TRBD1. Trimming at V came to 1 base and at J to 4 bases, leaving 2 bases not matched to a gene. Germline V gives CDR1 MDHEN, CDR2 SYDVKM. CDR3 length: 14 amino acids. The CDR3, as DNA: TGTGCCAGCAGTTTATCGGGACAGGGTTACGAGCAGTACTTC. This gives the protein CASSLSGQGYEQYF.

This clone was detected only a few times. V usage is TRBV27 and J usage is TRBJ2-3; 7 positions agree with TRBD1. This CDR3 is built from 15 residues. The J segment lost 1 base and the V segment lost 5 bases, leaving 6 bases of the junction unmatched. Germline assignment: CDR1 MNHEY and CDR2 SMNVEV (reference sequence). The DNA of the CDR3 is TGTGCCAGCAGTCCTAGGGGGCCTGGCACAGATACGCAGTATTTT. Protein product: CASSPRGPGTDTQYF.

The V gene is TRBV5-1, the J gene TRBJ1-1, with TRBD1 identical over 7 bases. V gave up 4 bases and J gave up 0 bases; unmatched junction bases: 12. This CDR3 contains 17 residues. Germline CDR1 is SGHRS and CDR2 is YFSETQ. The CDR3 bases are TGCGCCAGCAGCCCCCGGGACAGAAATTTTATGAACACTGAAGCTTTCTTT. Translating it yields CASSPRDRNFMNTEAFF.

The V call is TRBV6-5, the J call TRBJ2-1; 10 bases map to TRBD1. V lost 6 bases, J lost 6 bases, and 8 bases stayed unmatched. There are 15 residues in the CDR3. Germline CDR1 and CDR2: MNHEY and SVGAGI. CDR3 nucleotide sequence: TGTGCCAGCAGGACAGGGGGCGGGGGGTCCAATGAGCAGTTCTTC. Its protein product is CASRTGGGGSNEQFF.

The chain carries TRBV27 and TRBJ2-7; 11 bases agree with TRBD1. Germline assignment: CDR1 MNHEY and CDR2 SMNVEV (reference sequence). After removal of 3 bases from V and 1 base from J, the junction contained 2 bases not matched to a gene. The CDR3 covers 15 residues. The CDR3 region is CASSFGQGASYEQYF. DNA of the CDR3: TGTGCCAGCAGTTTCGGACAGGGGGCTTCCTACGAGCAGTACTTC.

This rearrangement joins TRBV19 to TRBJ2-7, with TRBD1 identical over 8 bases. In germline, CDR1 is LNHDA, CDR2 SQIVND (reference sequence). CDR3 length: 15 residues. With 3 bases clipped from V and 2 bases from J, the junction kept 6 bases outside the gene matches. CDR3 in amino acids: CASSINRRGPYEQYF. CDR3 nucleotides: TGTGCCAGTAGTATCAACCGCAGGGGGCCCTACGAGCAGTACTTC.

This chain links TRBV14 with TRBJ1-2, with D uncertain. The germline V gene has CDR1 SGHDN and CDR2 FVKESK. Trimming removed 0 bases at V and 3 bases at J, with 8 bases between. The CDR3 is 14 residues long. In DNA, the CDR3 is TGTGCCAGCAGCCAAGATCTTTTCGACTATGGCTACACCTTC. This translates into CASSQDLFDYGYTF.

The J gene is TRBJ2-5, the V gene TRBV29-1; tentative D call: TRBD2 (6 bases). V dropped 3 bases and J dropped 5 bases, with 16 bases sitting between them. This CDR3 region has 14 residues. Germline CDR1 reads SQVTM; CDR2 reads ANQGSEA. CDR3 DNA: TGCAGCGTTGACGGGACTCGGCGAGGGGAGACCCAGTACTTC. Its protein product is CSVDGTRRGETQYF.

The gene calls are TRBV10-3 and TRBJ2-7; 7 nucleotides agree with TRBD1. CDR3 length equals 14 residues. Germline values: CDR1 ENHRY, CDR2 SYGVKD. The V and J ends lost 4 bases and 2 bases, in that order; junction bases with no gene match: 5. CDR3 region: CAISGGRGTYEQYF. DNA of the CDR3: TGTGCCATCAGTGGGGGCAGGGGGACCTACGAGCAGTACTTC.

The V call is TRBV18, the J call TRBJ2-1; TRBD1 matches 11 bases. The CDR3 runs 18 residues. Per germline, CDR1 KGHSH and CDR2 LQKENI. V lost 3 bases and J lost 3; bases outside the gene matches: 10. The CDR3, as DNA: TGTGCCAGCTCACCGAGGGACAGGGGGAGGCTACGCTACAATGAGCAGTTCTTC. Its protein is CASSPRDRGRLRYNEQFF. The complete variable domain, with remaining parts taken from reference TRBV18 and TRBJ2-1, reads NAGVMQNPRHLVRRRGQEARLRCSPMKGHSHVYWYRQLPEEGLKFMVYLQKENIIDESGMPKERFSAEFPKEGPSILRIQQVVRGDSAAYFCASSPRDRGRLRYNEQFFGPGTRLTVL.

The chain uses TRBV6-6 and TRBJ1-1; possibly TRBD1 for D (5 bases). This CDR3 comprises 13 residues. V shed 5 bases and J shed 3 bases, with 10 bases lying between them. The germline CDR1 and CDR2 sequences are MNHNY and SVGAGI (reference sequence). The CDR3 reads CASSPLGDTEAFF. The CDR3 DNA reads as TGTGCCAGCAGTCCCCTAGGGGACACTGAAGCTTTCTTT.

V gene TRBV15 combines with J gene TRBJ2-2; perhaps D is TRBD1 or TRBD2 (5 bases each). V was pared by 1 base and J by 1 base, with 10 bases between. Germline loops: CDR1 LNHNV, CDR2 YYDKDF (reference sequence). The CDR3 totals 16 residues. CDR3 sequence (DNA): TGTGCCACCAGCAGAGGAGGGGCAGGGAACACCGGGGAGCTGTTTTTT. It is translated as CATSRGGAGNTGELFF.

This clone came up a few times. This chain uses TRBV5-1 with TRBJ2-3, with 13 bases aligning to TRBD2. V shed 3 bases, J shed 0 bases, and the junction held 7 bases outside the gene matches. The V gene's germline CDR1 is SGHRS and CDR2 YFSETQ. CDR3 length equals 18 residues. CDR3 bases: TGCGCCAGCAGCTGGACTAGCGGGGGAGATACTAGCACAGATACGCAGTATTTT. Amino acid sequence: CASSWTSGGDTSTDTQYF.

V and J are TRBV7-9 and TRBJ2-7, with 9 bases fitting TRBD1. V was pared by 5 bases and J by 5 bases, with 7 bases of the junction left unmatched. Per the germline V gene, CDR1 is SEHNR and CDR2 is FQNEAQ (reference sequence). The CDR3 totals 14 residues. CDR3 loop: CASSRPGTGHEQYF. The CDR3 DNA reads TGTGCCAGCAGCCGACCTGGGACAGGGCACGAGCAGTACTTC.

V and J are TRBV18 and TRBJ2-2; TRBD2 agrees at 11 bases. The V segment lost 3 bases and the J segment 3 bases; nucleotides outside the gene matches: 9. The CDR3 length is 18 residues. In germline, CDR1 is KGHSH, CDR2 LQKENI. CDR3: CASSPTPLAGAYTGELFF. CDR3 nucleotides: TGTGCCAGCTCACCCACCCCACTAGCGGGGGCCTACACCGGGGAGCTGTTTTTT.